The 31 T cell receptor beta chains in this list originate from one sample, sequenced in a study of blood T cells in healthy people across ages. For the second PCR, which ran for 7 to 11 cycles, a sample-barcoded 5' primer and a J-beta primer mix were used. TCRdb processed the 5' RACE reads anew with MiXCR; each CDR3 protein has one entry. The data contain roughly 560,000 distinct CDR3 sequences, 24% of them singletons. The same data also went into a second study, on T cells of mothers and their children.

Sequencing was done on a sample of blood. The source of these receptors is a boy between 10 and 17 years old in good health.

The chain employs TRBV28 and TRBJ1-1; D may be TRBD1 (5 bases). V gave up 2 bases and J gave up 0 bases, with 7 bases separating them. CDR1 is MDHEN, CDR2 SYDVKM, per germline. The CDR3 sequence is 14 residues long. DNA for the CDR3: TGTGCCAGCAGTTTAACACAGGTGAACACTGAAGCTTTCTTT. Its protein is CASSLTQVNTEAFF.

This clonotype was found a few times. J is TRBJ1-4 and V is TRBV3-1, with a possible D match to TRBD1 (6 bases). This CDR3 is built from 13 residues. V lost 1 base, J lost 16 bases, and 16 bases lay in between. In germline, CDR1 is LGHDT, CDR2 YNNKEL (reference sequence). The CDR3 DNA reads TGTGCCAGCAGCCAAGGAGCACAGGGCCCAAGGTTTTTT. Protein product: CASSQGAQGPRFF.

Turning to this clonotype: A read error may be the cause here, since a much bigger clone is one base away. The conserved phenylalanine or tryptophan is not found at the CDR3 terminus, so this likely reflects a read error. No DNA is shown, since the ends of the CDR3 on it are uncertain; the CDR3 is the one TCRdb lists. The chain has TRBV7-8 and TRBJ1-2; the table calls TRBD1, which could not be checked here. Germline V gives CDR1 SGHVS, CDR2 FQNEAQ. With termini counted, the CDR3 has 13 amino acids. This CDR3 reads CASSLQGGSPVTL.

Ten or more counts support this clonotype. The chain carries TRBV28 and TRBJ2-7; D call uncertain. There are 11 residues in the CDR3. Trimming cost V 3 bases and J 4 bases, with 4 bases left between them. In germline, CDR1 is MDHEN, CDR2 SYDVKM. CDR3 bases: TGTGCCAGCAGTTTCCGGTACGAGCAGTACTTC. It yields the protein CASSFRYEQYF.

This clonotype has only a few counts. The chain recombines TRBV3-1 with TRBJ2-5; 8 positions agree with TRBD2. Gene TRBJ2-1 matches the end of the DNA better, so the J call may be wrong. This CDR3 comprises 15 residues. Germline lookup yields CDR1 LGHDT and CDR2 YNNKEL (reference sequence). CDR3 sequence: CASSLRTSIVNEQFF. The CDR3 nucleotides are TGTGCCAGCAGCCTCCGGACTAGCATCGTCAATGAGCAGTTCTTC.

This clonotype occurred a few times. V usage is TRBV29-1 and J usage is TRBJ1-5, with D possibly being TRBD1 (6 bases). Germline CDR1 reads SQVTM; CDR2 reads ANQGSEA. Trimming pared 5 bases from V and 0 bases from J, leaving 11 bases between. The CDR3 has 14 residues. CDR3 bases: TGCAGCGTTCAGACAGGAGATAGCAATCAGCCCCAGCATTTT. It encodes CSVQTGDSNQPQHF. Complete variable domain (other parts from reference TRBV29-1 and TRBJ1-5): SAVISQKPSRDICQRGTSLTIQCQVDSQVTMMFWYRQQPGQSLTLIATANQGSEATYESGFVIDKFPISRPNLTFSTLTVSNMSPEDSSIYLCSVQTGDSNQPQHFGDGTRLSIL.

The chain employs TRBV7-6 and TRBJ2-7, with TRBD2 identical over 10 bases. The junction had 7 bases not matched to a gene; V was cut back by 4 bases and J by 7 bases. Germline lookup yields CDR1 SGHVS and CDR2 FNYEAQ. This CDR3 contains 14 residues. For the CDR3, the DNA is TGTGCCAGCAGCTCCCTAGCGGGAGTAGAAGAGCAGTACTTC. Encoded protein: CASSSLAGVEEQYF.

In its sample, this clonotype was seen many times. The J gene is TRBJ2-4, the V gene TRBV6-2 or TRBV6-3; 11 bases line up with TRBD2. CDR3 length equals 17 residues. Unmatched junction bases numbered 6, after V lost 2 bases and J lost 3 bases. Germline V gene sequence: CDR1 MNHEY, CDR2 SVGEGT. DNA for the CDR3: TGTGCCAGCAGTTACCCCACTAGCGGGGGCGACAAAAACATTCAGTACTTC. Residues: CASSYPTSGGDKNIQYF.

This clonotype has a handful of counts. This sequence joins TRBV10-2 and TRBJ2-3, with a possible D match to TRBD2 (5 bases). CDR3 size: 14 residues. CDR1 WSHSY and CDR2 SAAADI come from the germline V gene. The germline V and J ends were trimmed by 2 bases and 4 bases, with 10 bases remaining between them. The CDR3 sequence: CASSEREWADTQYF. The CDR3 nucleotides are TGCGCCAGCAGTGAGCGGGAATGGGCAGATACGCAGTATTTT.

Only a few counts were recorded for this clonotype. This rearrangement joins TRBV19 to TRBJ2-5; 14 nucleotides match TRBD2. The germline gives CDR1 LNHDA, CDR2 SQIVND (reference sequence). The CDR3 is 17 amino acids. The V segment lost 5 bases and the J segment 2 bases; nucleotides outside the gene matches: 7. As DNA, the CDR3 is TGTGCCAGTAGTCGAGGACTAGCGGGGGGCCCTCAAGAGACCCAGTACTTC. This encodes CASSRGLAGGPQETQYF.

The chain links TRBV12-3 or TRBV12-4 to TRBJ2-1; TRBD2 matches 13 bases. V was clipped by 5 bases and J by 7 bases; unmatched bases: 5. The CDR3 runs 15 residues. This CDR3 is CASSQTSGRPNEQFF. CDR3 coding DNA: TGTGCCAGCAGTCAGACTAGCGGGAGGCCGAATGAGCAGTTCTTC.

This clonotype was observed a handful of times. The V and J genes are TRBV20-1 and TRBJ1-4; a weak D match, TRBD1 (6 bases). Trimming left V 4 bases short and J 0 bases short, with 9 bases between. The CDR3 is 14 residues long. From germline, CDR1 is DFQATT and CDR2 SNEGSKA (reference sequence). Here the CDR3 reads CSAKQGSTNEKLFF. The CDR3 DNA is TGCAGTGCTAAGCAGGGGTCAACTAATGAAAAACTGTTTTTT.

The chain is built from TRBV1 and TRBJ2-3; the table's D call TRBD2 went unverified against the DNA. TRBV1 is an annotated pseudogene. The CDR3 loop spans 19 amino acids. CDR3 sequence (DNA): TGCACCAGCAGCCAAACGAAAGGCGGGAGGGCCACGTTTGGGGATACGCAGTATTTT. It translates to CTSSQTKGGRATFGDTQYF.

The sample holds many counts of this clonotype. The chain links TRBV7-2 to TRBJ2-1; possibly TRBD2 for D (5 bases). From germline, CDR1 is SGHTA and CDR2 FQGNSA. Trimming left V 11 bases short and J 5 bases short, with 22 bases between. This CDR3 is 15 amino acids long. DNA of the CDR3: TGTGCCGCCACGTCCGGTGGGAGTTGGAACAATGAGCAGTTCTTC. This gives the protein CAATSGGSWNNEQFF.

This sequence joins TRBV5-4 and TRBJ1-2; 9 nucleotides align to TRBD1. The trim removed 3 bases at V and 3 bases at J, leaving 6 bases unmatched. CDR1 is SGHNT and CDR2 is YYREEE in the germline V gene (reference sequence). This CDR3 region has 15 residues. Here the CDR3 reads CASSWGTGRDYGYTF. CDR3 bases: TGTGCCAGCAGCTGGGGGACAGGGCGGGACTATGGCTACACCTTC.

V gene TRBV3-1 combines with J gene TRBJ1-4, with D unresolved. In germline, CDR1 is LGHDT, CDR2 YNNKEL (reference sequence). This CDR3 has 16 amino acids. V shed 3 bases and J shed 4 bases, with 15 bases lying between them. The CDR3 protein is CASSQGDKGNNEKLFF. The CDR3 DNA follows: TGTGCCAGCAGCCAGGGCGACAAGGGAAATAATGAAAAACTGTTTTTT.

The CDR3 loop reads CASSLSSGSNEQFF. The CDR3 region has the DNA TGTGCCAGCAGCTTAAGTAGCGGGAGCAATGAGCAGTTCTTC. This chain links TRBV7-9 with TRBJ2-5; 9 bases fit TRBD2. The J call may be faulty, since TRBJ2-1 better matches the DNA end. CDR3 size: 14 residues. The V gene's germline CDR1 is SEHNR and CDR2 FQNEAQ (reference sequence).

The rearrangement links TRBV6-2 or TRBV6-3 to TRBJ1-4, with D possibly TRBD1 on 6 matching bases. V was cut by 0 bases and J by 7 bases, with 12 bases left in between. This CDR3 is 15 amino acids long. The V gene's germline CDR1 is MNHEY and CDR2 SVGEGT. The CDR3: CASSYSRGAGEKLFF. The DNA for the CDR3 is TGTGCCAGCAGTTACTCGCGGGGGGCGGGTGAAAAACTGTTTTTT.

This clonotype was observed many times. The chain carries TRBV5-6 and TRBJ2-1; 7 bases agree with TRBD1. The CDR3 is 13 residues long. Looked up from germline, CDR1 is SGHDT and CDR2 is YYEEEE. Germline trimming cut 2 bases from V and 7 bases from J; bases unmatched to any gene: 3. CDR3 loop: CASSLVQGNEQFF. DNA for the CDR3: TGTGCCAGCAGCTTAGTACAGGGGAATGAGCAGTTCTTC.

This sequence joins TRBV4-3 and TRBJ2-3; D is ambiguous. The V gene's germline CDR1 is LGHNA and CDR2 YSLEER. CDR3 length: 13 amino acids. Trimming took 4 bases from V and 2 from J, leaving 7 bases between them. The CDR3 DNA reads TGCGCCAGCAGCCCCGACACCACAGATACGCAGTATTTT. As protein: CASSPDTTDTQYF.

This clonotype has a handful of counts. This sequence joins TRBV9 and TRBJ2-3; no firm D call. The V gene lost 2 bases and the J gene lost 2 bases, with 12 bases spanning the gap. The CDR3 loop spans 15 amino acids. Germline loops: CDR1 SGDLS, CDR2 YYNGEE. CDR3 DNA sequence: TGTGCCAGCAGCGTGTTACAGTCAAACACAGATACGCAGTATTTT. Translated, it gives CASSVLQSNTDTQYF. Looking up the rest from reference TRBV9 and TRBJ2-3 gives the full variable domain: DSGVTQTPKHLITATGQRVTLRCSPRSGDLSVYWYQQSLDQGLQFLIQYYNGEERAKGNILERFSAQQFPDLHSELNLSSLELGDSALYFCASSVLQSNTDTQYFGPGTRLTVL.

The chain employs TRBV6-5 and TRBJ2-7; maybe TRBD1 (5 bases). Trimming took 2 bases from V and 2 from J, leaving 22 bases between them. This CDR3 is 18 amino acids long. Germline V CDR1 and CDR2: MNHEY, SVGAGI. As DNA, the CDR3 is TGTGCCAGCAGTTACCAAGCCCCTGGCAGGGCAACACCCTACGAGCAGTACTTC. Protein product: CASSYQAPGRATPYEQYF.

This clonotype was detected a few times. The V call is TRBV28, the J call TRBJ2-5; D might be TRBD1 (6 bases). The CDR3 consists of 16 residues. V gave up 5 bases and J gave up 4 bases, with 20 bases separating them. Per germline, CDR1 MDHEN and CDR2 SYDVKM. The chain's CDR3 is CASSPTSAGVRETQYF. The CDR3 DNA follows: TGTGCCAGCAGTCCCACGTCGGCAGGGGTGAGAGAGACCCAGTACTTC.

This chain connects TRBV18 to TRBJ2-5; TRBD2 agrees at 7 bases. Per germline, CDR1 KGHSH and CDR2 LQKENI. The V gene end was trimmed by 2 bases and the J gene end by 3 bases; junction bases not matched to a gene: 9. The CDR3 length is 16 residues. The CDR3 nucleotides read TGTGCCAGCTCACCAAGGTCGGACGGGAGGAAAGAGACCCAGTACTTC. Amino acids: CASSPRSDGRKETQYF.

The chain recombines TRBV7-2 with TRBJ2-5, with D unclear. The DNA matches TRBJ2-7 better at its end, which makes the J call doubtful. From germline, CDR1 is SGHTA and CDR2 FQGNSA. The CDR3 contains 15 residues. The CDR3 sequence is CASSPDGSTGYEQYF. Written as DNA, the CDR3 is TGTGCCAGCAGCCCCGACGGAAGTACTGGCTACGAGCAGTACTTC.

The rearrangement uses TRBV7-9 and TRBJ2-7; 8 positions agree with TRBD2. This CDR3 is 15 amino acids long. The V segment lost 5 bases and the J segment 5 bases; nucleotides outside the gene matches: 11. Germline V gene data show CDR1 as SEHNR and CDR2 as FQNEAQ (reference sequence). The CDR3 loop reads CASSPAPGLGNEQYF. The CDR3 nucleotides are TGTGCCAGCAGCCCTGCTCCGGGACTAGGGAACGAGCAGTACTTC.

The chain uses TRBV20-1 and TRBJ1-2; 9 bases agree with TRBD1. CDR3 length: 17 amino acids. Germline CDR1 is DFQATT and CDR2 is SNEGSKA (reference sequence). The V segment lost 0 bases and the J segment 1 base; nucleotides outside the gene matches: 9. The CDR3 region has the DNA TGCAGTGCTAGAGATCAGAGTTGGGACAGGGTTAACTATGGCTACACCTTC. This sequence encodes CSARDQSWDRVNYGYTF.

In its sample, this clonotype was seen a few times. The chain combines TRBV6-5 with TRBJ1-1; no definite D call. V was clipped by 7 bases and J by 0 bases, with 15 bases between them. The CDR3 sequence is 15 residues long. Germline V lookup: CDR1 MNHEY, CDR2 SVGAGI. CDR3 loop: CASTRHGQLNTEAFF. CDR3 nucleotide sequence: TGTGCCAGCACCCGACATGGGCAGTTGAACACTGAAGCTTTCTTT.

In this sample, this clonotype turned up a few times. The chain combines TRBV4-3 with TRBJ1-4, with 9 positions matching TRBD1. Per germline, CDR1 LGHNA and CDR2 YSLEER. After removal of 4 bases from V and 6 bases from J, the junction contained 6 bases not matched to a gene. The CDR3 has 15 residues. This chain's CDR3 is CASSPTGGGYEKLFF. In nucleotides, the CDR3 is TGCGCCAGCAGCCCGACAGGGGGAGGGTATGAAAAACTGTTTTTT.

This clonotype was seen only a few times. The V and J genes are TRBV7-9 and TRBJ2-1; a weak D match, TRBD1 (5 bases). Trimming pared 5 bases from V and 10 bases from J, leaving 24 bases between. Germline V gene sequence: CDR1 SEHNR, CDR2 FQNEAQ (reference sequence). The CDR3 has 16 residues. CDR3 DNA sequence: TGTGCCAGCAGCCTAGATAGGCGTAGGGGTCGGTTCGAGCAGTTCTTC. Its translation: CASSLDRRRGRFEQFF.

This clonotype has only a few counts. The rearrangement links TRBV18 to TRBJ2-7, with unresolved D. Deletions cut 4 bases from V and 0 bases from J, with 13 bases between. The CDR3 sequence is 15 residues long. The germline CDR1 and CDR2 sequences are KGHSH and LQKENI. The CDR3 nucleotides read TGTGCCAGCTCACTAGGTAAGGGCCACTCCTACGAGCAGTACTTC. It encodes CASSLGKGHSYEQYF.